The T cell receptor (beta chain) described here comes from a study of blood T cell repertoires in COVID-19. Study background: Samples of COVID-19 (acute and convalescent) were obtained from the United States, Italy and Spain.

Source study methods: Nucleated cell number was recorded as an estimate derived from reference gene primer amplification. This table comes from immunoSEQ multiplex PCR, and its TCRdb copy is limited to in-frame clones, with some not included. The D gene and trimming were derived from the DNA, and the V and J assignments and clone size from that table. Seen here are some 240,000 clones, about 88% observed once, and the top ten hold approximately 6.6%. All enrollees were about 18 to 90 years old and from 20 to 25 US areas. Participants classified as exposed had met a COVID-19 case within 2 weeks before study entry. The CDR3 loop spans 12 amino acids. Germline assignment: CDR1 SGHTA and CDR2 FQGNSA. Trimming removed 1 base at V and 6 bases at J, with 6 bases between.

The material sequenced was PBMCs or T cells enriched from blood (not recorded which). The origin of this receptor is a woman in her forties or fifties who had been exposed to COVID-19. This sequence joins TRBV7-2 and TRBJ1-1; D may be TRBD1 (6 bases). CDR3 sequence: CASSLEGAEAFF. For the CDR3, the DNA is TGTGCCAGCAGCTTAGAGGGGGCTGAAGCTTTCTTT. Using reference TRBV7-2 and TRBJ1-1 for the parts outside the CDR3, the full variable domain is GAGVSQSPSNKVTEKGKDVELRCDPISGHTALYWYRQSLGQGLEFLIYFQGNSAPDKSGLPSDRFSAERTGGSVSTLTIQRTQQEDSAVYLCASSLEGAEAFFGQGTRLTVV.